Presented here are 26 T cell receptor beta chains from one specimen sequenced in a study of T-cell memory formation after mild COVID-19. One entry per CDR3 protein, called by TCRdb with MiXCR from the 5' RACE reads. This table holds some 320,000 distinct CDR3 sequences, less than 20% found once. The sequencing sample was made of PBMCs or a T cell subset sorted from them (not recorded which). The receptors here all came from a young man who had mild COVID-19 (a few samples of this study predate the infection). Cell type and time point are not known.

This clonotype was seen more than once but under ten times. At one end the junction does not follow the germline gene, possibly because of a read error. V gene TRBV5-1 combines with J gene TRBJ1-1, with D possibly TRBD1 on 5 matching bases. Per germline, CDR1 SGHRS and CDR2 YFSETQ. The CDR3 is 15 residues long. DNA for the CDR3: TGCGCCAGCACCTTGGCCGGGGGGATGAACACTGAAGCTTTCTTT. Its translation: CASTLAGGMNTEAFF.

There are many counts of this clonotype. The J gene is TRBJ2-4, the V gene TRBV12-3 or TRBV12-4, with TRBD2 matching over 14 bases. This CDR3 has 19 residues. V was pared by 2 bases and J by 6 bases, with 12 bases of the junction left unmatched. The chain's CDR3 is CASSLPPGLAGGGGNIQYF. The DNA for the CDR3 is TGTGCCAGCAGTTTACCCCCCGGACTAGCGGGGGGCGGAGGAAACATTCAGTACTTC.

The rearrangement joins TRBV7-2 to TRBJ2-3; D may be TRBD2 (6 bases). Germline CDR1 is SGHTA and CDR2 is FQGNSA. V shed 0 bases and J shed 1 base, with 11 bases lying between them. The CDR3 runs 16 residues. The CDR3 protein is CASSLALAGRTDTQYF. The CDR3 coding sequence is TGTGCCAGCAGCTTAGCGCTCGCGGGGCGCACAGATACGCAGTATTTT.

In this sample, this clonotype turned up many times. CDR3 nucleotide sequence: TGTGCCAGCAGCTTACGAGGGCCCTTGACTTTC. This codes for CASSLRGPLTF. The chain recombines TRBV7-2 with TRBJ2-6, with TRBD2 as a possible D gene (5 bases). The germline V and J ends were trimmed by 2 bases and 17 bases, with 10 bases remaining between them. The CDR3 runs to 11 residues. Germline V lookup: CDR1 SGHTA, CDR2 FQGNSA.

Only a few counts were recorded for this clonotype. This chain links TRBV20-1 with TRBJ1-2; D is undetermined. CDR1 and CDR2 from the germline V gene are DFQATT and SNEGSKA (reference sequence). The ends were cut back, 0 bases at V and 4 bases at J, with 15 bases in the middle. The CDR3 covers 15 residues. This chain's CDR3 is CSARDPGTMGYGYTF. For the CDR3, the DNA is TGCAGTGCTAGAGATCCGGGCACCATGGGCTATGGCTACACCTTC.

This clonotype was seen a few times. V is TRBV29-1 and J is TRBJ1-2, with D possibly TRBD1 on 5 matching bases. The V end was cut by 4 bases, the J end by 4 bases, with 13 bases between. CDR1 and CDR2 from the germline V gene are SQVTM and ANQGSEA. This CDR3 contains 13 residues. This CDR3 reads CSVGVRDTYGYTF. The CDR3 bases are TGCAGCGTTGGAGTCAGGGATACCTATGGCTACACCTTC.

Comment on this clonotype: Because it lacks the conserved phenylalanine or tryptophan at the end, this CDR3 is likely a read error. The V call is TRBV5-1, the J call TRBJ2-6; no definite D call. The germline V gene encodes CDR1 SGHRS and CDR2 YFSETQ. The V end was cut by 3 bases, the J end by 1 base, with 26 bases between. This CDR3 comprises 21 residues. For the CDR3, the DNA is TGCGCCAGCAGCTCACTCCGAACCGGCAGAGAAATGTCTTCTGGGGCCAACGTCCTGACTTTA. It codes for CASSSLRTGREMSSGANVLTL.

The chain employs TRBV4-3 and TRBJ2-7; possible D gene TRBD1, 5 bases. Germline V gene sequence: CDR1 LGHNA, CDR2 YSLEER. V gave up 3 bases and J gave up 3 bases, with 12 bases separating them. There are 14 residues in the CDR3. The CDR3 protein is CASSQWGRGYEQYF. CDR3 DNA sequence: TGCGCCAGCAGCCAGTGGGGTAGGGGCTACGAGCAGTACTTC.

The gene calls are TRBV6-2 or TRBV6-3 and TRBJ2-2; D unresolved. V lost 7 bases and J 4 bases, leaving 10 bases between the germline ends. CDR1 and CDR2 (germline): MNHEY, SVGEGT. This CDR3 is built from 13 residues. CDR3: CASTLRITGELFF. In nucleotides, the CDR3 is TGTGCCAGCACTTTGCGGATCACCGGGGAGCTGTTTTTT.

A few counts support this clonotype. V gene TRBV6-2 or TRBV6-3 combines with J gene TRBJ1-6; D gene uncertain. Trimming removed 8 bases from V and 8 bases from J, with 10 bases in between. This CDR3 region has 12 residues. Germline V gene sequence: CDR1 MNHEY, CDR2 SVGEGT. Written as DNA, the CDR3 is TGTGCCAGCGCTACCCTTTATTCACCCCTCCACTTT. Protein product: CASATLYSPLHF.

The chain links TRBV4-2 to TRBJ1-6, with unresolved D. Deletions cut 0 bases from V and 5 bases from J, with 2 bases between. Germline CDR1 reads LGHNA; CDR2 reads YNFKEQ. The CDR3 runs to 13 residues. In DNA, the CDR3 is TGTGCCAGCAGCCAAGATCATAATTCACCCCTCCACTTT. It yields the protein CASSQDHNSPLHF.

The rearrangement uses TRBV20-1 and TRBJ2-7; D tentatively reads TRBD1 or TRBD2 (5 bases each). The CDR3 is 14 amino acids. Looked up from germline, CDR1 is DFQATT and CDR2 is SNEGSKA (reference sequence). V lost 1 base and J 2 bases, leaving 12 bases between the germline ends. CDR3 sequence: CSARAPGTPYEQYV. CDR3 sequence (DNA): TGCAGTGCTAGAGCCCCAGGGACCCCCTACGAGCAGTACGTC.

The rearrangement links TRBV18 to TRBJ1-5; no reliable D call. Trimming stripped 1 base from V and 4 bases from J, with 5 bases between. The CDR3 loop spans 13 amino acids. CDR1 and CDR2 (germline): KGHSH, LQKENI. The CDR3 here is CASSPLWNQPQHF. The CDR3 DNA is TGTGCCAGCTCACCACTATGGAATCAGCCCCAGCATTTT. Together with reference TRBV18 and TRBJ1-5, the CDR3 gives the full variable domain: NAGVMQNPRHLVRRRGQEARLRCSPMKGHSHVYWYRQLPEEGLKFMVYLQKENIIDESGMPKERFSAEFPKEGPSILRIQQVVRGDSAAYFCASSPLWNQPQHFGDGTRLSIL.

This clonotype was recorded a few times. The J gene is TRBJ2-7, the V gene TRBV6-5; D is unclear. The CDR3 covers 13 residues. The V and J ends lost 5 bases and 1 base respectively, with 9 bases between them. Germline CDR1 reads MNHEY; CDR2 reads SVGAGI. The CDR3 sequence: CASSPVGSYEQYV. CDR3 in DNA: TGTGCCAGCAGTCCGGTGGGATCCTACGAGCAGTACGTC.

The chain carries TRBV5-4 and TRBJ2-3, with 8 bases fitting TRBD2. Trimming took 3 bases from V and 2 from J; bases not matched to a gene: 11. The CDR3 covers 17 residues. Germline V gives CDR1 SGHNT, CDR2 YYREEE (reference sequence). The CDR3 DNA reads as TGTGCCAGCAGCTGGGTGGGTACTAGCGGATACACAGATACGCAGTATTTT. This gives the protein CASSWVGTSGYTDTQYF.

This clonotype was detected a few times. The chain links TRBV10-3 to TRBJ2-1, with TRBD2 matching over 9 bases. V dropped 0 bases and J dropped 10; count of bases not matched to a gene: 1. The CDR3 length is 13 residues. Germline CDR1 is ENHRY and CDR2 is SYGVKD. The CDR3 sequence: CAISESTSGEQFF. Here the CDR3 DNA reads TGTGCCATCAGTGAGTCTACTAGCGGGGAGCAGTTCTTC.

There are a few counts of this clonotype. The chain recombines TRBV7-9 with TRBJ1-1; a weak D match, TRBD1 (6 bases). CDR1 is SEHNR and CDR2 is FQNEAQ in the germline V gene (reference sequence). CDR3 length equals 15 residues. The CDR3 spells CANTRSGGHITEAFF. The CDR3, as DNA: TGTGCTAACACAAGGTCCGGGGGGCATATCACTGAAGCTTTCTTT.

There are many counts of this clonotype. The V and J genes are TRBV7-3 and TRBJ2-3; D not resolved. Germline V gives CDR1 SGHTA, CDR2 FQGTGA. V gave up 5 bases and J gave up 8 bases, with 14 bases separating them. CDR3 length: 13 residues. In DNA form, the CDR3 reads TGTGCCAGCAGCCCTCGACCTGGCGGTACGCAGTATTTT. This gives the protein CASSPRPGGTQYF.

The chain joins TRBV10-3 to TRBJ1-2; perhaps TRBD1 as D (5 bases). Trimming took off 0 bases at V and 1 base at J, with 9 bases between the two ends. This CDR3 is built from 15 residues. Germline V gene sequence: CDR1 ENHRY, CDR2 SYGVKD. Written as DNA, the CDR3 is TGTGCCATCAGTGAGTCGGGGGTTTTTAACTATGGCTACACCTTC. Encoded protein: CAISESGVFNYGYTF.

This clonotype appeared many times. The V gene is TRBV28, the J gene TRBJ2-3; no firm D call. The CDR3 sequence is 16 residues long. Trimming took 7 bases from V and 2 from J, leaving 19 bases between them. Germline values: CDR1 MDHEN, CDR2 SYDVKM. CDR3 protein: CASISPRRKHTDTQYF. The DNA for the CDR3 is TGTGCCAGCATCTCACCCCGAAGGAAACACACAGATACGCAGTATTTT.

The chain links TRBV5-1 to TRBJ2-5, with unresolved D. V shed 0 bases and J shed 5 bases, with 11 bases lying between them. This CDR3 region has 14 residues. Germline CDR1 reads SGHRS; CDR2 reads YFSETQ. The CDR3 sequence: CASSLEATWETQYF. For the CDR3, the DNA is TGCGCCAGCAGCTTGGAGGCCACCTGGGAGACCCAGTACTTC.

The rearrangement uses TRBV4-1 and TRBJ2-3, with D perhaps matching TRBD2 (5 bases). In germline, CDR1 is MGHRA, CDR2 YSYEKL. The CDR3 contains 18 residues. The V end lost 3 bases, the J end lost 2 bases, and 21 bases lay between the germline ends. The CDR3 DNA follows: TGCGCCAGCAGCCAGAGGGAGTGGGGATCTAAGATCACAGATACGCAGTATTTT. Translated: CASSQREWGSKITDTQYF.

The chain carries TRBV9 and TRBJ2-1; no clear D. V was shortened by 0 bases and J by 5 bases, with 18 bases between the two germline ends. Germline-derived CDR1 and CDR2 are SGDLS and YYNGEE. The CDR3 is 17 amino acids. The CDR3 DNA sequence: TGTGCCAGCAGCGTAGCTCCCTTGGCCCGGCCCCACAATGAGCAGTTCTTC. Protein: CASSVAPLARPHNEQFF.

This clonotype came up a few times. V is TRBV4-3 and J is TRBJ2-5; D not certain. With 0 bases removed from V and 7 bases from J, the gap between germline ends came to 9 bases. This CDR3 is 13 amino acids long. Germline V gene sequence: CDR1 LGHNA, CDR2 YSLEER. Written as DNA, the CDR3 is TGCGCCAGCAGCCAAGAGGGTAGTGGGACCCAGTACTTC. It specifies CASSQEGSGTQYF.

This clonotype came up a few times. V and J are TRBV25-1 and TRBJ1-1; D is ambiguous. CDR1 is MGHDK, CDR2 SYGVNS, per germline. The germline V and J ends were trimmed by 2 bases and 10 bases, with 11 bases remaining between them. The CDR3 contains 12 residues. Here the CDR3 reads CASSEPGQRAFF. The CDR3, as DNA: TGTGCCAGCAGTGAACCGGGCCAGAGAGCTTTCTTT.

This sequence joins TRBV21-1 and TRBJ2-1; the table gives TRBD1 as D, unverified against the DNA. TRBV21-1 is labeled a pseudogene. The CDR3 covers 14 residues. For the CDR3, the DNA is TGTGCCAGCAGCCGGATCCACCCGGTCGATGAGCAGTTCTTC. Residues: CASSRIHPVDEQFF.